Listed below are T cell receptor beta chains from one sample, sequenced in a study of shared clonotypes between healthy human individuals. The data were produced by immunoSEQ multiplex PCR, yet TCRdb's version contains in-frame clones alone and is incomplete. The sample holds about 1.1 million clones, 75% to 85% seen once. What was sequenced was memory CD4+ T cells from PBMCs. These receptors all come from a man aged 18-30 years in good health. Some clones in this sample may be carry-over from other donors' samples. Both conserved end residues are part of each CDR3. D genes are given only for firm matches. A clone size is listed for some rows: how often the clone was seen (once, few, many), or a class if it is expanded.

abundance,v_gene,j_gene,d_gene,CDR3aa,CDR3nt
-,TRBV7-2,TRBJ1-3,-,CASSLVSQETGNTIYF,TGTGCCAGCAGCTTAGTATCACAGGAGACTGGAAACACCATATATTTT
once,TRBV6-5,TRBJ1-2,-,CASSYSTASYGYTF,TGTGCCAGCAGTTACTCGACCGCTTCCTATGGCTACACCTTC
-,TRBV10-1,TRBJ2-3,TRBD2,CASSRLAGELHTQYF,TGCGCCAGCAGTAGACTAGCGGGAGAACTACATACGCAGTATTTT
-,TRBV21-1,TRBJ2-5,-,CASSAREETQYF,TGTGCCAGCAGCGCCAGGGAGGAGACCCAGTACTTC
-,TRBV6-1,TRBJ2-2,-,CASSEIHRTGELFF,TGTGCCAGCAGTGAAATCCATAGGACCGGGGAGCTGTTTTTT
-,TRBV7-9,TRBJ2-1,TRBD2,CASSLAGLAGGNEQFF,TGTGCCAGCAGCTTAGCGGGACTAGCGGGCGGCAATGAGCAGTTCTTC
-,TRBV6-6,TRBJ1-4,-,CASRIQGVSEKLFF,TGTGCCAGCAGGATACAGGGAGTCAGTGAAAAACTGTTTTTT
-,TRBV19,TRBJ1-5,TRBD1,CASSPGTGYRNQPQHF,TGTGCCAGTAGTCCTGGGACAGGGTATCGCAATCAGCCCCAGCATTTT
-,TRBV12-5,TRBJ1-1,-,CASGRADTEAFF,TGTGCTAGTGGCCGCGCGGACACTGAAGCTTTCTTT
-,TRBV28,TRBJ1-2,-,CASSFRAPLNHYGYTF,TGTGCCAGCAGTTTTCGGGCACCTCTAAACCACTATGGCTACACCTTC
-,TRBV7-2,TRBJ2-7,-,CASSLVSSTYEQYF,TGTGCCAGCAGCTTAGTGAGCTCCACCTACGAGCAGTACTTC
once,TRBV28,TRBJ1-2,-,CASSRGHNYGYTF,TGTGCCAGCAGTAGGGGACATAACTATGGCTACACCTTC
-,TRBV27,TRBJ2-1,-,CASSALRGPNEQFF,TGTGCCAGCAGTGCCCTTCGAGGGCCAAATGAGCAGTTCTTC
-,TRBV6-5,TRBJ2-5,TRBD2,CASRERTGGETQYF,TGTGCCAGCAGAGAACGGACGGGGGGGGAGACCCAGTACTTC
-,TRBV7-9,TRBJ2-3,-,CASRETGNRLDTQYF,TGTGCCAGCAGGGAGACAGGCAACAGGTTAGATACGCAGTATTTT
-,TRBV11-2,TRBJ2-7,-,CASSLDGDGYEQYF,TGTGCCAGCAGCTTAGATGGGGATGGATACGAGCAGTACTTC
-,TRBV7-9,TRBJ1-4,TRBD1,CASSPMDRAGEKLFF,TGTGCCAGCAGCCCCATGGACAGGGCGGGGGAAAAACTGTTTTTT
-,TRBV11-3,TRBJ1-1,-,CASSLLLGGLRPQGAFF,TGTGCCAGCAGCCTACTTTTGGGGGGCCTTCGCCCTCAAGGAGCTTTCTTT
-,TRBV5-4,TRBJ2-5,-,CASSTGGRQETQYF,TGTGCCAGCAGCACCGGGGGGCGGCAAGAGACCCAGTACTTC
-,TRBV18,TRBJ2-6,-,CASSPQGGANVLTF,TGTGCCAGCTCACCACAGGGTGGGGCCAACGTCCTGACTTTC
-,TRBV7-3,TRBJ2-7,-,CASSLTASGSFSSYEQYF,TGTGCCAGCAGCTTAACGGCATCCGGGTCTTTTAGCTCCTACGAGCAGTACTTC
-,TRBV5-4,TRBJ2-7,-,CASSLEPGAYEQYF,TGTGCCAGCAGCTTGGAACCAGGGGCCTACGAGCAGTACTTC
-,TRBV28,TRBJ2-1,TRBD2,CASRPPGLADEQFF,TGTGCCAGCAGGCCTCCAGGACTAGCTGATGAGCAGTTCTTC
once,TRBV6-5,TRBJ2-2,-,CASRERGTGELFF,TGTGCCAGCCGCGAAAGGGGTACCGGGGAGCTGTTTTTT
many,TRBV7-2,TRBJ1-3,-,CASSFDSSRGNTIYF,TGTGCCAGCAGCTTCGACAGTTCGCGCGGAAACACCATATATTTT
-,TRBV6-6,TRBJ2-2,-,CASRRDTNTGELFF,TGTGCCAGCAGGCGTGACACGAACACCGGGGAGCTGTTTTTT
-,TRBV7-9,TRBJ1-6,-,CASDEGTSYNSPLHF,TGTGCCAGCGACGAGGGGACCTCCTATAATTCACCCCTCCACTTT
-,TRBV7-9,TRBJ1-2,-,CASGSLEIYGYTF,TGTGCCAGCGGGAGTCTGGAAATCTATGGCTACACCTTC
-,TRBV10-3,TRBJ2-1,-,CAISVSQYNEQFF,TGTGCCATCAGTGTCTCTCAATACAATGAGCAGTTCTTC
few,TRBV10-3,TRBJ1-1,-,CATQVKNTEAFF,TGTGCCACACAGGTTAAGAACACTGAAGCTTTCTTT
few,TRBV18,TRBJ1-5,TRBD1,CASSLQGGSNQPQHF,TGTGCCAGCTCACTACAGGGGGGAAGCAATCAGCCCCAGCATTTT